This passage covers 20 T cell receptor beta chains from one sample sequenced in a study of technical replicates of blood from several donors. Assay: immunoSEQ multiplex PCR; the TCRdb copy retains only in-frame clones and omits some. In the table there are 70,000 to 85,000 clones, around 92% of which are singletons. Sequencing input: T cells isolated from PBMCs. The receptors derive from a human donor in good health.

This chain connects TRBV4-1 to TRBJ2-3, with D perhaps TRBD2 (6 bases). This CDR3 spans 18 amino acids. Trimming took 2 bases from V and 2 from J, leaving 20 bases between them. The germline V gene has CDR1 MGHRA and CDR2 YSYEKL. CDR3 coding DNA: TGCGCCAGCAGCCAAAGTGGATGGGGGGAGAGAGTCACAGATACGCAGTATTTT. This gives the protein CASSQSGWGERVTDTQYF.

The gene calls are TRBV27 and TRBJ2-7, with TRBD2 identical over 8 bases. After removal of 5 bases from V and 4 bases from J, the junction contained 10 bases not matched to a gene. Germline V gene data show CDR1 as MNHEY and CDR2 as SMNVEV (reference sequence). CDR3 length equals 15 residues. The CDR3 spells CASSPGRALGYEQYF. The CDR3 coding sequence is TGTGCCAGCAGTCCCGGGAGGGCCCTTGGGTACGAGCAGTACTTC.

The rearrangement joins TRBV7-8 to TRBJ2-3; 7 bases match TRBD1. The CDR3 is made up of 11 amino acids. Trimming took 5 bases from V and 11 from J; bases not matched to a gene: 4. Per the germline V gene, CDR1 is SGHVS and CDR2 is FQNEAQ. DNA of the CDR3: TGTGCCAGCAGCCTCCGGGACAGGCAGTATTTT. Its protein is CASSLRDRQYF.

V is TRBV11-1 and J is TRBJ1-3; D not resolved. V was shortened by 2 bases and J by 1 base, with 6 bases between the two germline ends. The CDR3 length is 14 residues. CDR1 SGHAT and CDR2 FQDESV come from the germline V gene (reference sequence). CDR3 loop: CASSLNPSGNTIYF. For the CDR3, the DNA is TGTGCCAGCAGCTTAAATCCGTCTGGAAACACCATATATTTT.

The V and J genes are TRBV2 and TRBJ2-5; 11 bases fit TRBD2. V shed 6 bases and J 1 base; nucleotides not matched to a gene: 7. Looked up from germline, CDR1 is SNHLY and CDR2 is FYNNEI. The CDR3 sequence is 16 residues long. The CDR3 loop reads CASSQIAGGLQETQYF. CDR3 coding DNA: TGTGCCAGCAGCCAAATAGCGGGGGGGCTCCAAGAGACCCAGTACTTC.

The rearrangement uses TRBV6-5 and TRBJ2-7; 8 bases agree with TRBD2. Germline V gene sequence: CDR1 MNHEY, CDR2 SVGAGI. The trim removed 2 bases at V and 0 bases at J, leaving 6 bases unmatched. The CDR3 covers 16 residues. CDR3 loop: CASSYGVAGSSYEQYF. CDR3 coding DNA: TGTGCCAGCAGTTACGGGGTAGCGGGATCCTCCTACGAGCAGTACTTC.

The chain uses TRBV6-5 and TRBJ2-7; 9 bases align to TRBD2. The CDR3 is made up of 14 amino acids. J gave up 5 bases and V 4 bases, and 6 bases lay outside the gene matches. Germline assignment: CDR1 MNHEY and CDR2 SVGAGI. The CDR3 DNA follows: TGTGCCAGCAGTTCCGGGACTAGCCCCAACGAGCAGTACTTC. Amino acid sequence: CASSSGTSPNEQYF.

This clone was counted a single time. The rearrangement links TRBV28 to TRBJ1-1; 8 bases line up with TRBD1. V lost 3 bases, J lost 1 base, and 10 bases stayed unmatched. Germline CDR1 and CDR2: MDHEN and SYDVKM. The CDR3 runs 17 residues. For the CDR3, the DNA is TGTGCCAGCAGTTTTCAATTGGAGGACAGGGCGAACACTGAAGCTTTCTTT. This codes for CASSFQLEDRANTEAFF. Full variable domain (remainder filled in from reference TRBV28 and TRBJ1-1): DVKVTQSSRYLVKRTGEKVFLECVQDMDHENMFWYRQDPGLGLRLIYFSYDVKMKEKGDIPEGYSVSREKKERFSLILESASTNQTSMYLCASSFQLEDRANTEAFFGQGTRLTVV.

V is TRBV19 and J is TRBJ1-1; weak D call: TRBD1 (5 bases). With 6 bases removed from V and 6 bases from J, the gap between germline ends came to 11 bases. The CDR3 consists of 12 residues. Germline loops: CDR1 LNHDA, CDR2 SQIVND (reference sequence). The CDR3 here is CASRWGTAEAFF. The CDR3 nucleotides are TGTGCCAGTAGATGGGGCACGGCTGAAGCTTTCTTT.

V is TRBV5-1 and J is TRBJ1-4, with D unclear. The V and J ends lost 0 bases and 0 bases respectively, with 12 bases between them. Germline values: CDR1 SGHRS, CDR2 YFSETQ. CDR3 size: 17 residues. The CDR3 region is CASSLGSHYATNEKLFF. For the CDR3, the DNA is TGCGCCAGCAGCTTGGGGAGTCATTATGCAACTAATGAAAAACTGTTTTTT.

The chain has TRBV19 and TRBJ2-1, with TRBD2 as a possible D gene (5 bases). The germline V and J ends were trimmed by 1 base and 0 bases, with 10 bases remaining between them. This CDR3 spans 16 amino acids. Germline V gene data show CDR1 as LNHDA and CDR2 as SQIVND (reference sequence). The CDR3 region has the DNA TGTGCCAGTAGTATAGGGCGGGCTTACTCCTACAATGAGCAGTTCTTC. It yields the protein CASSIGRAYSYNEQFF.

The chain carries TRBV2 and TRBJ2-7; 8 bases are shared with TRBD2. The length of the CDR3 is 13 residues. The V and J ends lost 9 bases and 2 bases, in that order; junction bases with no gene match: 6. CDR1 and CDR2 from the germline V gene are SNHLY and FYNNEI. In nucleotides, the CDR3 is TGTGCCAGAGGTCGACTAGCGACCTACGAGCAGTACTTC. This gives the protein CARGRLATYEQYF.

This chain uses TRBV4-3 with TRBJ2-3, with 7 nucleotides matching TRBD1. Germline loops: CDR1 LGHNA, CDR2 YSLEER. The CDR3 loop spans 15 amino acids. Trimming took 5 bases from V and 7 from J; bases not matched to a gene: 12. CDR3 sequence: CASSGHRDRGNTQYF. CDR3 bases: TGCGCCAGCAGCGGCCACCGGGACAGAGGGAATACGCAGTATTTT.

The J gene is TRBJ2-1, the V gene TRBV6-6; D perhaps matches TRBD2 (5 bases). V shed 8 bases and J shed 6 bases, with 11 bases lying between them. Germline CDR1 reads MNHNY; CDR2 reads SVGAGI (reference sequence). CDR3 length: 12 amino acids. CDR3 in amino acids: CASLSGSNEQFF. Here the CDR3 DNA reads TGTGCCAGCCTTAGTGGGAGCAATGAGCAGTTCTTC.

The chain recombines TRBV10-3 with TRBJ1-2; no reliable D call. The germline V and J ends were trimmed by 0 bases and 0 bases, with 11 bases remaining between them. The CDR3 spans 16 residues. Per the germline V gene, CDR1 is ENHRY and CDR2 is SYGVKD. The CDR3 sequence is CAISESDWSTNYGYTF. The CDR3 region has the DNA TGTGCCATCAGTGAGTCGGACTGGAGTACTAACTATGGCTACACCTTC.

The chain combines TRBV5-4 with TRBJ2-7; D is undetermined. Germline CDR1 is SGHNT and CDR2 is YYREEE (reference sequence). Trimming took 3 bases from V and 2 from J, leaving 9 bases between them. The CDR3 length is 13 residues. The CDR3 sequence: CASSSPVTYEQYF. CDR3 nucleotides: TGTGCCAGCAGCTCGCCGGTAACCTACGAGCAGTACTTC.

This clone was seen only once. V usage is TRBV6-7 and J usage is TRBJ1-1; tentative D call: TRBD1 (6 bases). TRBV6-7 is placed among ORFs of uncertain function. This CDR3 is built from 14 residues. Trimming cost V 6 bases and J 4 bases, with 15 bases left between them. CDR3 loop: CASSPRGEVTEAFF. In DNA form, the CDR3 reads TGTGCCAGCAGCCCCAGGGGAGAGGTCACTGAAGCTTTCTTT.

The chain carries TRBV10-2 and TRBJ2-3; unclear D gene. The CDR3 consists of 11 residues. Trimming cost V 8 bases and J 7 bases, with 10 bases left between them. Germline V lookup: CDR1 WSHSY, CDR2 SAAADI. The CDR3 DNA sequence: TGCGCCAGCGGTTCGGGTTATACGCAGTATTTT. Translating it yields CASGSGYTQYF.

This clone came up a few times. The chain employs TRBV30 and TRBJ1-1, with D possibly TRBD1 on 5 matching bases. This CDR3 has 13 residues. Germline CDR1 and CDR2: GTSNPN and SVGIG (reference sequence). Trimming took 0 bases from V and 4 from J, leaving 9 bases between them. The CDR3 sequence: CAWSVGGATEAFF. DNA for the CDR3: TGTGCCTGGAGTGTCGGGGGAGCCACTGAAGCTTTCTTT.

The chain couples TRBV30 to TRBJ2-7, with TRBD1 as a possible D gene (6 bases). Trimming cost V 7 bases and J 3 bases, with 13 bases left between them. The CDR3 is 12 amino acids. Germline CDR1 GTSNPN, CDR2 SVGIG (reference sequence). CDR3 in DNA: TGTGCCTTGTCGACAGGAGTCTACGAGCAGTACTTC. It codes for CALSTGVYEQYF. The whole variable domain, remainder taken from reference TRBV30 and TRBJ2-7, is SQTIHQWPATLVQPVGSPLSLECTVEGTSNPNLYWYRQAAGRGLQLLFYSVGIGQISSEVPQNLSASRPQDRQFILSSKKLLLSDSGFYLCALSTGVYEQYFGPGTRLTVT.